The T cell receptor (beta chain) under discussion was sequenced for a study of blood T cell repertoires in COVID-19. CDR1 and CDR2 (germline): KGHSH, LQKENI. The CDR3 length is 15 residues. Trimming left V 6 bases short and J 5 bases short, with 17 bases between. This clone was counted between two and nine times. Participants reported their clinical history, and cohort assignment relied on those reports. Recovered status applied to Cohort 3 donors who had two consecutive negative PCRs. It also applied to those with clearance or with symptom resolution. Repertoires were generated with immunoSEQ multiplex PCR, while TCRdb's copy carries only in-frame clones and drops some. The sample consists of about 380,000 clones, around nine tenths of them appearing once.

This clonotype was sampled from a woman aged 18-30 years who had recovered from COVID-19. The chain carries TRBV18 and TRBJ2-1, with D possibly matching TRBD2 (6 bases). Sequencing input: PBMCs or T cells enriched from blood (not recorded which). The CDR3 coding sequence is TGTGCCAGCTCCTTCCGGGGGAGTAGGCACAATGAGCAGTTCTTC. Its protein is CASSFRGSRHNEQFF.